This T cell receptor (beta chain) is from a study of cytomegalovirus exposure and HLA in healthy donors. Primers included in the PCR were 60 Vbeta and 13 Jbeta primers. Measured with immunoSEQ multiplex PCR; TCRdb has only the in-frame clones, and not every one. Of some 80,000 clones listed, 78% are singletons. Study findings and constraints: A later analysis by the authors found several of the most significant clusters apparently linked to common viral pathogens. Earlier findings revealed that most TCR beta V segments proved productive either about 87% or about 30% of the time. Reports state that TCR beta sequences accurately predicted most subjects' HLA-A and HLA-B alleles.

Concerning this clone itself: The antigen is unknown.

The receptor was isolated from a young man in good health and CMV-seropositive. The specimen was PBMCs.

Written as DNA, the CDR3 is TGCGCCAGCAGCCAAACAGGTTCAGAGCAGCCCCAGCATTTT. Its translation is CASSQTGSEQPQHF. The chain uses TRBV4-1 and TRBJ1-5, with a tentative D call TRBD1 (5 bases). V dropped 2 bases and J dropped 7 bases, with 12 bases sitting between them. CDR3 size: 14 residues. CDR1 MGHRA and CDR2 YSYEKL come from the germline V gene.